One sample yielded the 6 T cell receptor beta chains listed below, sequenced in a study of blood T cell repertoires in COVID-19. Sequencing was performed with immunoSEQ multiplex PCR; in TCRdb, only in-frame clones are kept and a portion is missing. The profile shows some 400,000 clones, approximately 86% of them singletons. The sample taken for sequencing was peripheral blood. The source is a human donor in a cohort sampled during active COVID-19.

The chain joins TRBV20-1 to TRBJ2-1; D is undetermined. The CDR3 consists of 13 residues. Germline values: CDR1 DFQATT, CDR2 SNEGSKA (reference sequence). Trimming removed 3 bases from V and 6 bases from J, with 12 bases in between. The CDR3 DNA sequence: TGCAGTGCTAGTTCTCCTAGAACCAATGAGCAGTTCTTC. Residues: CSASSPRTNEQFF.

This chain uses TRBV11-2 with TRBJ2-5; 7 bases match TRBD2. Germline-derived CDR1 and CDR2 are SGHAT and FQNNGV. J was trimmed by 5 bases and V by 5 bases; bases with no gene match: 8. This CDR3 comprises 14 residues. CDR3 sequence: CASSPTSFRETQYF. In DNA form, the CDR3 reads TGTGCCAGCAGCCCGACTAGCTTCAGGGAGACCCAGTACTTC.

The chain combines TRBV5-6 with TRBJ2-7; D is possibly TRBD2 (5 bases). Germline-derived CDR1 and CDR2 are SGHDT and YYEEEE. The CDR3 loop spans 16 amino acids. Trimming took off 3 bases at V and 6 bases at J, with 22 bases between the two ends. This CDR3 is CASSSAGGSSRGEQYF. In DNA form, the CDR3 reads TGTGCCAGCAGCTCCGCAGGAGGTTCAAGTCGTGGCGAGCAGTACTTC.

The chain is built from TRBV6-5 and TRBJ2-5; unclear D gene. V was pared by 6 bases and J by 5 bases, with 13 bases between. Germline V gene data show CDR1 as MNHEY and CDR2 as SVGAGI. The CDR3 is made up of 13 amino acids. CDR3 sequence (DNA): TGTGCCAGCAGCACGACTGCCAGCGAGACCCAGTACTTC. Translated: CASSTTASETQYF.

The J gene is TRBJ1-4, the V gene TRBV28, with D possibly TRBD1 on 6 matching bases. The CDR3 has 16 residues. Germline V gene lookup returns CDR1 MDHEN and CDR2 SYDVKM. V lost 5 bases and J lost 6, with 19 bases in between. The CDR3 is CASSPTGILRDEKLFF. The CDR3 DNA reads TGTGCCAGCAGTCCCACAGGGATTTTGCGGGATGAAAAACTGTTTTTT.

This rearrangement joins TRBV11-2 to TRBJ2-7; the D gene is possibly TRBD1 (6 bases). V was shortened by 1 base and J by 1 base, with 20 bases between the two germline ends. Germline V gene sequence: CDR1 SGHAT, CDR2 FQNNGV. The length of the CDR3 is 18 residues. CDR3 sequence: CASSLVVRGPHSSYEQYF. CDR3 nucleotides: TGTGCCAGCAGCTTAGTCGTCAGGGGTCCCCACTCTTCCTACGAGCAGTACTTC.